This T cell receptor (beta chain) was sequenced during a study of T-cell reconstitution after alpha-beta-depleted transplantation in children. Library preparation (for TCRbeta) was performed with unique molecular identifiers. TCRdb ran MiXCR on the PCR reads and lists one entry per CDR3 protein. The data hold under 250,000 distinct CDR3 sequences, with approximately 24% observed a single time. This clonotype was seen a handful of times. Its antigen is undetermined. This CDR3 has 14 residues. Germline lookup yields CDR1 MGHRA and CDR2 YSYEKL. The trim removed 5 bases at V and 5 bases at J, leaving 8 bases unmatched. Points from the study as a whole: T-cell numbers and diversity, one year after transplant, stemmed largely from T cells that were newly produced.

The source is a female patient aged 2-15 years who had a stem cell transplant for congenital amegakaryocytic thrombocytopenia, so the T cells may come from the graft donor. This chain links TRBV4-1 with TRBJ2-7, with 8 bases aligning to TRBD1. This specimen was PBMCs, mostly from graft donor cells, taken 360 days after TCRalphabeta/CD19-depleted stem cell transplant. CDR3 region: CASSFRTGSHEQYF. For the CDR3, the DNA is TGCGCCAGCAGCTTCCGGACAGGGTCCCACGAGCAGTACTTC.